This T cell receptor (beta chain) was captured by sequencing in a study of shared clonotypes between healthy human individuals. As for the study in general: Per donor, three plates held CD4 naive cells, three held CD4 memory, two held CD8 naive and one held CD8 memory. Study-wide points: Sequencing depth was expected to affect clonotype sharing among donors.

The CDR3 contains 12 residues. V shed 4 bases and J shed 1 base, with 2 bases lying between them. The germline V gene has CDR1 SGHTA and CDR2 FQGNSA. The method was immunoSEQ multiplex PCR; TCRdb's version includes in-frame clones alone and lacks a portion of them. The table records 550,000 to 700,000 clones, roughly 73% of them present only once. Recent vaccinations or acute infections were absent in the healthy HIV-negative adult donors. Details on this clone: Its antigen remains unknown.

Material: memory CD4+ T cells sorted from blood. Subset defined: CD45RA-negative fraction. This TCR came from a woman in her 30s in good health. V and J are TRBV7-2 and TRBJ2-1; D unclear. The CDR3 protein is CASSYSYNEQFF. CDR3 DNA: TGTGCCAGCAGCTATTCCTACAATGAGCAGTTCTTC.